The 20 T cell receptor beta chains below were found in one sample sequenced in a study of T cell clonality in common variable immunodeficiency. Antigen specificity for these receptors is unknown. Sequencing was performed with immunoSEQ multiplex PCR; in TCRdb, only in-frame clones are kept and a portion is missing. The repertoire consists of about 32,000 clones, none detected only once. Findings of the study overall: Reportedly, TCR beta sequences from common variable immunodeficiency showed fewer deletions and N-nucleotide insertions.

The sample comprised peripheral blood mononuclear cells. The receptors were gathered from a human donor with common variable immunodeficiency.

In the case of this clone: Sequencing ends 3 residues short of the CDR3 end; the germline J gene provides the rest. This chain uses TRBV11-3 with TRBJ2-7, with 8 nucleotides matching TRBD1. J lost 4 bases, V lost 2 bases, and 7 bases had no gene match. Germline V gives CDR1 SGHNT, CDR2 YENEEA. This CDR3 has 15 amino acids. The covered CDR3 bases are TGTGCCAGCAGCTTAAGTTGGGACAGGTCTTACGAG. It codes for CASSLSWDRSYE. The full CDR3 protein reads CASSLSWDRSYEQYF.

On this clone: The read terminates 3 residues before the CDR3 end, so the remaining end is supplied by the germline J gene. The V and J genes are TRBV6-2 or TRBV6-3 and TRBJ2-5; D is perhaps TRBD1 (5 bases). The germline V gene encodes CDR1 MNHEY and CDR2 SVGEGT. Trimming left V 2 bases short and J 4 bases short, with 17 bases between. The length of the CDR3 is 16 residues. The CDR3 reads CASSYQSRGFRETQYF. Incomplete CDR3 DNA: TGTGCCAGCAGTTACCAAAGTAGGGGCTTCCGAGAGACC.

This clone has a handful of counts. With the read ending 3 residues before the CDR3 end, the germline J gene is used to fill in that end. This chain connects TRBV6-2 or TRBV6-3 to TRBJ1-1, with D possibly TRBD1 on 6 matching bases. CDR3 size: 12 residues. Trimming removed 5 bases from V and 6 bases from J, with 10 bases in between. Germline V gene sequence: CDR1 MNHEY, CDR2 SVGEGT. The sequenced CDR3 bases are TGTGCCAGCAGTCACAGGGTCCCTGAA. This sequence encodes CASSHRVPE. The CDR3, in full, reads CASSHRVPEAFF.

This clone was seen many times. With the read ending 3 residues before the CDR3 end, the germline J gene is used to fill in that end. This chain joins TRBV5-1 and TRBJ2-3; maybe TRBD2 (5 bases). Germline CDR1 is SGHRS and CDR2 is YFSETQ. This CDR3 is built from 15 residues. The germline V and J ends were trimmed by 0 bases and 4 bases, with 12 bases remaining between them. The CDR3 bases that were read are TGCGCCAGCAGCTTGGACGGGGTGGGAGCAGATACG. Amino acid sequence: CASSLDGVGADT. The entire CDR3 reads CASSLDGVGADTQYF.

This clone has more than one count but fewer than ten. The read halts 3 residues ahead of the CDR3 end, with the missing end drawn from the germline J gene. The chain has TRBV5-4 and TRBJ2-1; 10 positions agree with TRBD2. This CDR3 has 15 amino acids. V lost 2 bases, J lost 7 bases, and 6 bases stayed unmatched. Germline CDR1 is SGHNT and CDR2 is YYREEE (reference sequence). The covered CDR3 bases are TGTGCCAGCAGCTTAGCGGGGGGGCTTTGGAATGAG. Its protein is CASSLAGGLWNE. The CDR3 as a whole reads CASSLAGGLWNEQFF. The whole variable domain, filled in from reference TRBV5-4 and TRBJ2-1, reads ETGVTQSPTHLIKTRGQQVTLRCSSQSGHNTVSWYQQALGQGPQFIFQYYREEENGRGNFPPRFSGLQFPNYSSELNVNALELDDSALYLCASSLAGGLWNEQFFGPGTRLTVL.

As concerns this clone: With the read ending 3 residues before the CDR3 end, the germline J gene is used to fill in that end. The chain employs TRBV19 and TRBJ1-1; possibly TRBD1 for D (6 bases). The ends were cut back, 5 bases at V and 6 bases at J, with 10 bases in the middle. Germline CDR1 LNHDA, CDR2 SQIVND (reference sequence). The CDR3 sequence is 12 residues long. The sequenced CDR3 bases are TGTGCCAGTAGTGCGCGGACAGCTGAA. Its protein product is CASSARTAE. The whole CDR3 sequence is CASSARTAEAFF.

This clone has a handful of counts. The observed sequence ends 3 residues before the CDR3 terminus, with the missing tail filled in from the germline J gene. This chain joins TRBV5-4 and TRBJ2-5; TRBD1 is a possible D gene (6 bases). This CDR3 comprises 14 residues. Between the trimmed V and J ends, which lost 0 bases and 2 bases, there was a span of 8 bases. CDR1 and CDR2 (germline): SGHNT, YYREEE (reference sequence). The part of the CDR3 DNA that was read is TGTGCCAGCAGCTTGGACAGGGTTCAAGAGACC. Its protein product is CASSLDRVQET. The whole CDR3 sequence reads CASSLDRVQETQYF.

This clone turned up a few times. The CDR3 extends 3 residues past the end of the read, so its final part is completed from the germline J gene. The chain combines TRBV20-1 with TRBJ2-7; 11 bases fit TRBD1. This CDR3 is built from 14 residues. Trimming at V came to 3 bases and at J to 5 bases, leaving 6 bases not matched to a gene. Germline loops: CDR1 DFQATT, CDR2 SNEGSKA (reference sequence). Partial CDR3 DNA: TGCAGTGCTAGTACGGGACAGGGGGGCCACGAG. This encodes CSASTGQGGHE. The complete CDR3 reads CSASTGQGGHEQYF.

This clone was seen a few times. From the germline J gene comes the end of the CDR3, since the read stops 3 residues before it. The chain couples TRBV6-4 to TRBJ2-1; TRBD2 might be the D (5 bases). The ends were cut back, 0 bases at V and 2 bases at J, with 11 bases in the middle. Germline V CDR1 and CDR2: MRHNA, SNTAGT. The CDR3 consists of 16 residues. The CDR3 loop reads CASSDSGSVPYNEQFF. Incomplete CDR3 DNA: TGTGCCAGCAGTGACTCGGGTAGCGTCCCCTACAATGAG.

This clone appeared a few times. The sequenced CDR3 bases are TGTGCCTCTAACCCGGGACAGGGGGGTTTAAACACTGAA. It codes for CASNPGQGGLNTE. The CDR3 in its entirety is CASNPGQGGLNTEAFF. The chain is built from TRBV30 and TRBJ1-1, with 11 positions matching TRBD1. The CDR3 extends 3 residues past the end of the read, so its final part is completed from the germline J gene. Unmatched junction bases numbered 12, after V lost 7 bases and J lost 2 bases. The CDR3 runs 16 residues. Germline V gene data show CDR1 as GTSNPN and CDR2 as SVGIG (reference sequence).

The sample holds many counts of this clone. The CDR3 is cut off 3 residues early in the read; its end comes from the germline J gene. The V gene is TRBV20-1, the J gene TRBJ2-5; TRBD2 agrees at 11 bases. Germline V gene sequence: CDR1 DFQATT, CDR2 SNEGSKA (reference sequence). With V trimmed by 7 bases and J by 5 bases, 6 bases remained unmatched. This CDR3 is built from 13 residues. The sequenced part of the CDR3 DNA is TGCAGTGTTAGCGGGGGGGCCGAGGAGACC. Its translation is CSVSGGAEET. The full CDR3 sequence reads CSVSGGAEETQYF.

Regarding this clone: The read terminates 3 residues before the CDR3 end, so the remaining end is supplied by the germline J gene. This sequence joins TRBV30 and TRBJ2-5; TRBD2 is a possible D gene (5 bases). This CDR3 has 13 amino acids. Germline CDR1 reads GTSNPN; CDR2 reads SVGIG (reference sequence). V lost 4 bases and J 5 bases, leaving 14 bases between the germline ends. The sequenced part of the CDR3 DNA is TGTGCCTGGAATTTGAAAGGCGGGGAGACC. Protein: CAWNLKGGET. The whole CDR3 is CAWNLKGGETQYF.

At least ten counts were recorded for this clone. Sequencing ends 3 residues short of the CDR3 end; the germline J gene provides the rest. The rearrangement joins TRBV5-1 to TRBJ2-5; 9 bases are a match to TRBD2. Losses at the gene ends were 2 bases for V and 2 bases for J; bases not matched to a gene: 4. This CDR3 has 15 residues. The V gene's germline CDR1 is SGHRS and CDR2 YFSETQ. This CDR3 reads CASSFRAGGQETQYF. Incomplete CDR3 DNA: TGCGCCAGCAGCTTTAGAGCGGGGGGACAAGAGACC.

This clone was detected ten times or more. The read terminates 3 residues before the CDR3 end, so the remaining end is supplied by the germline J gene. The chain recombines TRBV14 with TRBJ2-7; 7 bases map to TRBD1. V was pared by 4 bases and J by 5 bases, with 8 bases of the junction left unmatched. The CDR3 consists of 14 residues. Germline V gene sequence: CDR1 SGHDN, CDR2 FVKESK. CDR3 sequence: CASSLRTGLHEQYF. Incomplete CDR3 DNA: TGTGCCAGCAGCCTCCGGACAGGCCTTCACGAG.

Note on this clone: The CDR3 extends 3 residues past the end of the read, so its final part is completed from the germline J gene. V and J are TRBV7-2 and TRBJ1-2; 7 bases match TRBD1. The germline V gene has CDR1 SGHTA and CDR2 FQGNSA. Germline trimming cut 5 bases from V and 7 bases from J; bases unmatched to any gene: 7. This CDR3 region has 13 residues. Partial CDR3 DNA: TGTGCCAGCAGCCTTCAGGGGGAAGGTGGC. Translation: CASSLQGEGG. The complete CDR3 sequence is CASSLQGEGGYTF.

On this clone: Coverage ceases 3 residues before the CDR3 finishes, and the germline J gene fills in the end. J is TRBJ2-5 and V is TRBV30; D is unresolved. Germline lookup yields CDR1 GTSNPN and CDR2 SVGIG (reference sequence). V was pared by 6 bases and J by 5 bases, with 13 bases between. The CDR3 sequence is 12 residues long. CDR3 bases read: TGTGCCTGCCGAGCCGGTTTTGAGACC. Translating gives CACRAGFET. The CDR3 as a whole reads CACRAGFETQYF.

This clone has a handful of counts. The CDR3 goes on 3 residues after the read ends, and that part is filled in from the germline J gene. The chain is built from TRBV2 and TRBJ1-2, with D possibly TRBD1 on 5 matching bases. V lost 4 bases and J 7 bases, leaving 13 bases between the germline ends. CDR3 length equals 13 residues. Germline lookup yields CDR1 SNHLY and CDR2 FYNNEI. CDR3 protein: CASSVAREGGYTF. CDR3 DNA (partial): TGTGCCAGCAGTGTCGCCAGGGAGGGTGGC.

This clone was counted a few times. The observed sequence ends 3 residues before the CDR3 terminus, with the missing tail filled in from the germline J gene. V and J are TRBV2 and TRBJ2-3; 10 bases agree with TRBD2. Per germline, CDR1 SNHLY and CDR2 FYNNEI. This CDR3 comprises 14 residues. The V segment lost 7 bases and the J segment 7 bases; nucleotides outside the gene matches: 8. CDR3: CASTRAGGRNTQYF. CDR3 bases read: TGTGCCAGCACGCGAGCGGGGGGGCGGAATACG.

In the case of this clone: The read ends 3 residues early relative to the CDR3; the germline J gene fills the gap. V usage is TRBV18 and J usage is TRBJ1-2, with 8 bases identical to TRBD1. The germline gives CDR1 KGHSH, CDR2 LQKENI. The ends lost 3 bases at V and 5 bases at J; junction bases unmatched: 8. This CDR3 spans 15 amino acids. CDR3 DNA (partial): TGTGCCAGCTCACCCGCGGACAGGGACATGTATGGC. Translated, it gives CASSPADRDMYG. The CDR3 as a whole reads CASSPADRDMYGYTF. The whole variable domain, filled in from reference TRBV18 and TRBJ1-2, reads NAGVMQNPRHLVRRRGQEARLRCSPMKGHSHVYWYRQLPEEGLKFMVYLQKENIIDESGMPKERFSAEFPKEGPSILRIQQVVRGDSAAYFCASSPADRDMYGYTFGSGTRLTVV.

This clone has more than one count but fewer than ten. The read terminates 3 residues ahead of where the CDR3 ends, so the germline J gene completes it. This chain links TRBV30 with TRBJ2-2, with unresolved D. CDR3 size: 13 residues. From germline, CDR1 is GTSNPN and CDR2 SVGIG (reference sequence). V was clipped by 2 bases and J by 1 base, with 5 bases between them. The part of the CDR3 DNA that was read is TGTGCCTGGAGTCCATTGAACACCGGGGAG. Translated: CAWSPLNTGE. The whole CDR3 sequence reads CAWSPLNTGELFF.